Shown below are 32 T cell receptor beta chains from a single sample sequenced in a study of T cells in tumors after PD-1 blockade. TCRdb's copy holds only in-frame clones and misses some; the assay was immunoSEQ multiplex PCR. The table shows tens of thousands of clones, with 55% to 80% occurring only once. Sequences were derived from PBMCs, sampled after anti-PD-1 treatment. The receptors shown here come from a human donor with basal cell carcinoma.

In this sample, this clone turned up once. The rearrangement joins TRBV5-6 to TRBJ1-2, with D unresolved. The V end was cut by 4 bases, the J end by 4 bases, with 8 bases between. Germline V gene data show CDR1 as SGHDT and CDR2 as YYEEEE. This CDR3 contains 12 residues. Written as DNA, the CDR3 is TGTGCCAGCAGCGAAAGGAGCTATGGCTACACCTTC. Amino acid sequence: CASSERSYGYTF.

Only a few counts were recorded for this clone. The chain combines TRBV5-4 with TRBJ2-7; the match to TRBD1 covers 11 bases. From germline, CDR1 is SGHNT and CDR2 YYREEE (reference sequence). The CDR3 sequence is 16 residues long. The junction had 7 bases not matched to a gene; V was cut back by 2 bases and J by 3 bases. CDR3 coding DNA: TGTGCCAGCAGCTTTGCGGGACAGGGGGTTCGCTACGAGCAGTACTTC. It is translated as CASSFAGQGVRYEQYF.

The V and J genes are TRBV3-1 (or the pseudogene TRBV3-2) and TRBJ2-2, with a tentative D call TRBD2 (7 bases). The CDR3 totals 16 residues. V was cut by 1 base and J by 7 bases, with 16 bases left in between. CDR1 and CDR2 from the germline V gene are LGHDT and YNNKEL (reference sequence). For the CDR3, the DNA is TGTGCCAGCAGCCAAGGGCTTGGGGGGGCGATCGGGGAGCTGTTTTTT. It translates to CASSQGLGGAIGELFF.

This clone was observed many times. The chain employs TRBV6-2 or TRBV6-3 and TRBJ1-1; D unresolved. The CDR3 totals 14 residues. CDR1 and CDR2 (germline): MNHEY, SVGEGT. The ends were cut back, 5 bases at V and 1 base at J, with 11 bases in the middle. CDR3 DNA sequence: TGTGCCAGCAGTCAACAAAACAGGAACACTGAAGCTTTCTTT. Translation gives CASSQQNRNTEAFF.

V gene TRBV27 combines with J gene TRBJ1-2; weak D call: TRBD1 (6 bases). CDR1 and CDR2 from the germline V gene are MNHEY and SMNVEV (reference sequence). The length of the CDR3 is 14 residues. V was shortened by 0 bases and J by 4 bases, with 9 bases between the two germline ends. CDR3 sequence (DNA): TGTGCCAGCAGTTTATCTACAGGGTCCTATGGCTACACCTTC. Translated: CASSLSTGSYGYTF.

This clone was recorded once. The chain carries TRBV5-1 and TRBJ1-2; 7 nucleotides line up with TRBD1. V lost 0 bases, J lost 4 bases, and 6 bases stayed unmatched. The CDR3 extends over 15 amino acids. The V gene's germline CDR1 is SGHRS and CDR2 YFSETQ. DNA of the CDR3: TGCGCCAGCAGCTTGGTACAGGGGACAAGCTATGGCTACACCTTC. Its protein is CASSLVQGTSYGYTF.

Notes on this clone: Because the CDR3 is missing its conserved closing phenylalanine or tryptophan, this is likely a read error. The chain combines TRBV7-2 with TRBJ1-2, with D possibly being TRBD1 (6 bases). The CDR3 covers 13 residues. Per the germline V gene, CDR1 is SGHTA and CDR2 is FQGNSA. The V and J ends lost 5 bases and 6 bases respectively, with 13 bases between them. This CDR3 reads CASSQGFHDGYTL. CDR3 sequence (DNA): TGTGCCAGCAGCCAGGGGTTTCATGATGGCTACACCCTC.

This CDR3 reads CASSGWSPGTEAFF. The CDR3 DNA sequence: TGTGCCAGCAGTGGGTGGAGTCCGGGCACTGAAGCTTTCTTT. This chain joins TRBV2 and TRBJ1-1; D call uncertain. The V end lost 4 bases, the J end lost 4 bases, and 13 bases lay between the germline ends. Germline CDR1 reads SNHLY; CDR2 reads FYNNEI. The CDR3 loop spans 14 amino acids.

This chain connects TRBV6-5 to TRBJ2-7; 8 bases agree with TRBD2. This CDR3 is 15 amino acids long. J was trimmed by 3 bases and V by 6 bases; bases with no gene match: 10. Germline V gene data show CDR1 as MNHEY and CDR2 as SVGAGI. As DNA, the CDR3 is TGTGCCAGCAGCCCCCAAGCGGGAGTAAACTACGAGCAGTACTTC. This sequence encodes CASSPQAGVNYEQYF.

V gene TRBV28 combines with J gene TRBJ1-5; possible D gene TRBD1, 5 bases. The CDR3 is 15 amino acids. Per germline, CDR1 MDHEN and CDR2 SYDVKM. V lost 3 bases, J lost 7 bases, and 16 bases lay in between. The CDR3 sequence: CASSFSWGRGQPQHF. Here the CDR3 DNA reads TGTGCCAGCAGTTTTTCGTGGGGACGGGGCCAGCCCCAGCATTTT.

This clone was observed a handful of times. The chain is built from TRBV5-5 and TRBJ1-1, with D possibly being TRBD1 (5 bases). The germline V and J ends were trimmed by 0 bases and 4 bases, with 19 bases remaining between them. Germline V gene sequence: CDR1 SGHKS, CDR2 YYEKEE (reference sequence). The CDR3 spans 17 residues. CDR3 sequence (DNA): TGTGCCAGCAGCTTGGTCGAGGTGGGGGGAGGCGTCACTGAAGCTTTCTTT. This sequence encodes CASSLVEVGGGVTEAFF.

There are a few counts of this clone. The CDR3 nucleotides are TGTGCCTGGGGGGTTGAAGCGGGAGTTGGATTGTCAGATACGCAGTATTTT. Encoded protein: CAWGVEAGVGLSDTQYF. V is TRBV30 and J is TRBJ2-3; 8 nucleotides align to TRBD2. Germline V lookup: CDR1 GTSNPN, CDR2 SVGIG (reference sequence). J gave up 4 bases and V 5 bases, and 17 bases lay outside the gene matches. The CDR3 extends over 17 amino acids.

V gene TRBV12-5 combines with J gene TRBJ2-1; D remains unclear. The CDR3 consists of 11 residues. Per germline, CDR1 LGHNT and CDR2 FRNRAP. V gave up 8 bases and J gave up 6 bases, with 8 bases separating them. The CDR3 DNA is TGTGCTAGTAGCAGCCTCAATGAGCAGTTCTTC. Encoded protein: CASSSLNEQFF.

This clone qualifies as medium-sized (0.01 to 0.1%). The chain carries TRBV7-2 and TRBJ1-6, with D possibly TRBD1 on 6 matching bases. Trimming removed 5 bases at V and 7 bases at J, with 15 bases between. From germline, CDR1 is SGHTA and CDR2 FQGNSA. The CDR3 is 15 amino acids. The CDR3 nucleotides read TGTGCCAGCAGCCCCTGGACAGAGTTGAATTCACCCCTCCACTTT. Its protein product is CASSPWTELNSPLHF.

There are a few counts of this clone. The chain joins TRBV7-9 to TRBJ1-2, with D unclear. CDR3 length equals 14 residues. The V end lost 5 bases, the J end lost 7 bases, and 17 bases lay between the germline ends. Germline values: CDR1 SEHNR, CDR2 FQNEAQ (reference sequence). CDR3 protein: CASSTTGRSTGYTF. CDR3 sequence (DNA): TGTGCCAGCAGCACGACCGGGAGATCGACTGGCTACACCTTC.

V and J are TRBV5-1 and TRBJ1-6, with 7 bases that match TRBD1. Germline loops: CDR1 SGHRS, CDR2 YFSETQ. The junction had 8 bases not matched to a gene; V was cut back by 4 bases and J by 7 bases. CDR3 length: 15 residues. The CDR3 DNA reads as TGCGCCAGCAGCCTGGAGGGACAGCGGAATTCACCCCTCCACTTT. Amino acids: CASSLEGQRNSPLHF.

The gene calls are TRBV2 and TRBJ1-5; D unresolved. The CDR3 sequence is 14 residues long. V gave up 1 base and J gave up 2 bases, with 6 bases separating them. Germline lookup yields CDR1 SNHLY and CDR2 FYNNEI. CDR3 DNA: TGTGCCAGCAGTGAAGGGCACGGCAATCAGCCCCAGCATTTT. Translated: CASSEGHGNQPQHF.

The V and J genes are TRBV10-3 and TRBJ1-5, with 10 nucleotides matching TRBD1. There are 15 residues in the CDR3. The J segment lost 0 bases and the V segment lost 6 bases, leaving 2 bases of the junction unmatched. Germline CDR1 reads ENHRY; CDR2 reads SYGVKD. This CDR3 reads CAISGTGDSNQPQHF. CDR3 DNA sequence: TGTGCCATCAGCGGGACAGGGGATAGCAATCAGCCCCAGCATTTT.

The rearrangement uses TRBV28 and TRBJ2-5; 12 bases fit TRBD1. The CDR3 consists of 17 residues. J was trimmed by 4 bases and V by 2 bases; bases with no gene match: 8. CDR1 is MDHEN, CDR2 SYDVKM, per germline. CDR3 bases: TGTGCCAGCAGTTTAGCGGGACAGGGGGCAGTGAGAGAGACCCAGTACTTC. This encodes CASSLAGQGAVRETQYF.

This clone was observed a handful of times. The sample holds other DNA sequences that translate to the same CDR3. V and J are TRBV5-1 and TRBJ1-1, with 7 bases matching TRBD1. Per the germline V gene, CDR1 is SGHRS and CDR2 is YFSETQ. The V gene end was trimmed by 0 bases and the J gene end by 5 bases; junction bases not matched to a gene: 7. This CDR3 comprises 15 residues. The CDR3 DNA sequence: TGCGCCAGCAGCTTGGGTGGCAGGGGGGAGACTGAAGCTTTCTTT. As protein: CASSLGGRGETEAFF.

This clone was seen only a few times. This chain joins TRBV2 and TRBJ1-2, with D possibly TRBD1 on 6 matching bases. The CDR3 is made up of 14 amino acids. The germline gives CDR1 SNHLY, CDR2 FYNNEI. Trimming stripped 10 bases from V and 0 bases from J, with 15 bases between. The chain's CDR3 is CATFGDTANYGYTF. CDR3 nucleotide sequence: TGTGCCACCTTTGGGGACACAGCTAACTATGGCTACACCTTC.

A remark on this clone: Other DNA sequences in this sample translate to the same CDR3. The V and J genes are TRBV4-2 and TRBJ2-1; D not resolved. CDR1 and CDR2 from the germline V gene are LGHNA and YNFKEQ. This CDR3 has 13 amino acids. V was pared by 0 bases and J by 3 bases, with 3 bases between. The CDR3, as DNA: TGTGCCAGCAGCCAAGATGGCTACAATGAGCAGTTCTTC. This translates into CASSQDGYNEQFF.

V and J are TRBV12-3 or TRBV12-4 and TRBJ2-5; D possibly corresponds to TRBD1 (5 bases). The CDR3 has 13 residues. The V and J ends lost 4 bases and 3 bases respectively, with 9 bases between them. The CDR3 reads CASSYAGKETQYF. In DNA, the CDR3 is TGTGCCAGCAGTTATGCAGGGAAAGAGACCCAGTACTTC.

The rearrangement links TRBV5-1 to TRBJ2-2; D is unclear. The V gene's germline CDR1 is SGHRS and CDR2 YFSETQ. V was pared by 0 bases and J by 8 bases, with 2 bases between. The CDR3 is 11 amino acids. The CDR3, as DNA: TGCGCCAGCAGCTTGGAAGGGGAGCTGTTTTTT. Its protein product is CASSLEGELFF.

The chain uses TRBV19 and TRBJ2-2; D is perhaps TRBD1 (5 bases). CDR3 length equals 15 residues. Germline V lookup: CDR1 LNHDA, CDR2 SQIVND (reference sequence). Trimming stripped 5 bases from V and 6 bases from J, with 16 bases between. CDR3 sequence reads: CASSFNRQTSGELFF. The CDR3 nucleotides read TGTGCCAGTAGTTTCAATCGACAGACCTCCGGGGAGCTGTTTTTT.

This clone was picked up one time. CDR3 region: CASMQGGTGNQPQHF. CDR3 in DNA: TGTGCCAGCATGCAAGGCGGGACCGGCAATCAGCCCCAGCATTTT. The chain has TRBV10-3 and TRBJ1-5; tentatively, D is TRBD1 (5 bases). The CDR3 sequence is 15 residues long. The V and J ends lost 10 bases and 2 bases respectively, with 18 bases between them. The V gene's germline CDR1 is ENHRY and CDR2 SYGVKD.

J is TRBJ2-2 and V is TRBV28; no firm D call. V lost 5 bases and J lost 3, with 10 bases in between. The CDR3 contains 14 residues. Germline V CDR1 and CDR2: MDHEN, SYDVKM. CDR3 protein: CASSPHDHTGELFF. CDR3 nucleotide sequence: TGTGCCAGCAGTCCTCACGATCACACCGGGGAGCTGTTTTTT. The entire variable domain, with the rest obtained from reference TRBV28 and TRBJ2-2, is as follows: DVKVTQSSRYLVKRTGEKVFLECVQDMDHENMFWYRQDPGLGLRLIYFSYDVKMKEKGDIPEGYSVSREKKERFSLILESASTNQTSMYLCASSPHDHTGELFFGEGSRLTVL.

V is TRBV24-1 and J is TRBJ1-5, with D perhaps TRBD1 (5 bases). Trimming left V 7 bases short and J 6 bases short, with 15 bases between. The length of the CDR3 is 14 residues. Germline V lookup: CDR1 KGHDR, CDR2 SFDVKD. The CDR3 DNA follows: TGTGCCACCAGCCTCGGGGGGTTATCTCAGCCCCAGCATTTT. Translated, it gives CATSLGGLSQPQHF.

Details on this clone: With a much larger clone just one base away, this may be a read error. This same CDR3 is encoded by further DNA sequences in the sample. The chain combines TRBV14 with TRBJ2-7; D is ambiguous. Trimming cost V 0 bases and J 3 bases, with 15 bases left between them. CDR1 and CDR2 from the germline V gene are SGHDN and FVKESK. This CDR3 is 16 amino acids long. CDR3 DNA sequence: TGTGCCAGCAGCCAAGAGCAGCGCCTATTCCTCTACGAGCAGTACTTC. Translation: CASSQEQRLFLYEQYF.

The chain is built from TRBV6-2 or TRBV6-3 and TRBJ2-1; D is ambiguous. Trimming removed 2 bases from V and 5 bases from J, with 4 bases in between. Germline values: CDR1 MNHEY, CDR2 SVGEGT. There are 12 residues in the CDR3. CDR3 region: CASSYPDNEQFF. CDR3 bases: TGTGCCAGCAGTTACCCGGACAATGAGCAGTTCTTC.

The chain recombines TRBV5-6 with TRBJ2-3; TRBD2 matches at 8 bases. V shed 4 bases and J 6 bases; nucleotides not matched to a gene: 7. Germline assignment: CDR1 SGHDT and CDR2 YYEEEE. CDR3 length equals 14 residues. As DNA, the CDR3 is TGTGCCAGCAGCGTCGGGACTAGTCACGATACGCAGTATTTT. Protein: CASSVGTSHDTQYF.

In this sample, this clone turned up a few times. The rearrangement joins TRBV11-3 to TRBJ2-1; a possible D gene is TRBD2 (6 bases). Germline assignment: CDR1 SGHNT and CDR2 YENEEA. V was trimmed by 3 bases and J by 5 bases, leaving 14 bases between them. This CDR3 spans 15 amino acids. Written as DNA, the CDR3 is TGTGCCAGCAGCTTGGAGGGACGGCAGAACAATGAGCAGTTCTTC. It yields the protein CASSLEGRQNNEQFF.